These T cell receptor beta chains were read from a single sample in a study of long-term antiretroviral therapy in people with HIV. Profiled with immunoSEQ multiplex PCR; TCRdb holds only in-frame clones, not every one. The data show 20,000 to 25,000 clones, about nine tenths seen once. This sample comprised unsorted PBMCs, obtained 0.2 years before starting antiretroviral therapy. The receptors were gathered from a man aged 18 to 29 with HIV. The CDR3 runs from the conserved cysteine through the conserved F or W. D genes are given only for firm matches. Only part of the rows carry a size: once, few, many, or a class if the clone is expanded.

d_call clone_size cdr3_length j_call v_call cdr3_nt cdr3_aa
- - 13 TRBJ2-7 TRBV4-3 TGCGCCAGCAGCCAAGACGTGGAGGTCGAGCAGTACTTC CASSQDVEVEQYF
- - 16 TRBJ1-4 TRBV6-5 TGTGCCAGCAGTTATGGGGTTGAAGGGCCAAATGAAAAACTGTTTTTT CASSYGVEGPNEKLFF
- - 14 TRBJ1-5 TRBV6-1 TGTGCCAGCACTCCTCGAGTTAGCAATCAGCCCCAGCATTTT CASTPRVSNQPQHF
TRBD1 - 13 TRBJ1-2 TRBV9 TGTGCCAGCAACCGGGACAGGGAATCTGGCTACACCTTC CASNRDRESGYTF
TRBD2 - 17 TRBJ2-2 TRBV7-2 TGTGCCAGCAGCTTCGGGGGAGCGGGAGCGGGCACCGGGGAGCTGTTTTTT CASSFGGAGAGTGELFF
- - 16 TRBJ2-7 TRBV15 TGTGCCACCAGCAGAGTCCCCTCCATAGGAGGGGGCGAGCAGTACTTC CATSRVPSIGGGEQYF
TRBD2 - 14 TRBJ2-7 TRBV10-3 TGTGCCCCACTAACTAGCGGGACTACCTACGAGCAGTACTTC CAPLTSGTTYEQYF
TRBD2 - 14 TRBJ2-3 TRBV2 TGTGCCACGTCCAGCGGGGGAGGAACAGATACGCAGTATTTT CATSSGGGTDTQYF
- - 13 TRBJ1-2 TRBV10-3 TGTGCCATCGGGCAGGGTACTAACTATGGCTACACCTTC CAIGQGTNYGYTF
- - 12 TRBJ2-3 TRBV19 TGTGCCAGTAAGGGGTTAACGGATACGCAGTATTTT CASKGLTDTQYF
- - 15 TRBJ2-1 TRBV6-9 TGTGCCAGCAGTTACCGAGCGGAATCCTACAATGAGCAGTTCTTC CASSYRAESYNEQFF
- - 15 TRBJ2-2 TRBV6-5 TGTGCCAGCACCACTTTAGGGTCGCACACCGGGGAGCTGTTTTTT CASTTLGSHTGELFF
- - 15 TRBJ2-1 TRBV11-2 TGTGCCAGCAGCTTAGAGTTCGGCCGTCACAATGAGCAGTTCTTC CASSLEFGRHNEQFF
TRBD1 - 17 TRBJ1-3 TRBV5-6 TGTGCCAGCAGCTTAACCCCGAGGTTGACAGGGGGAAACACCATATATTTT CASSLTPRLTGGNTIYF
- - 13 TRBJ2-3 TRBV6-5 TGTGCCAGCAGTTTCCACAGCACAGATACGCAGTATTTT CASSFHSTDTQYF
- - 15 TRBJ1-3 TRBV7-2 TGTGCCAGCAGCAAACTTCGGGGGTCTGGAAACACCATATATTTT CASSKLRGSGNTIYF
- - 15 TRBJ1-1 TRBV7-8 TGTGCCAGCACCCCACCAGGGGCGCGAAACACTGAAGCTTTCTTT CASTPPGARNTEAFF
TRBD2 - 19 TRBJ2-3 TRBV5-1 TGCGCCAGCAGCTCAAAACCGGGACTAGCGGGGGGGCCTAGAGATACGCAGTATTTT CASSSKPGLAGGPRDTQYF
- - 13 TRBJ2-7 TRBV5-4 TGTGCCAGCAGCTTTGACAACTCCTACGAGCAGTACTTC CASSFDNSYEQYF
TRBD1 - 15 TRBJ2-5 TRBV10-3 TGTGCCATCAGGATGGACAGGGGGAGAGGAGAGACCCAGTACTTC CAIRMDRGRGETQYF
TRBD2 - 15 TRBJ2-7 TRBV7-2 TGTGCCAGCAGCTTAGGGCGGGGGGGTTCCTACGAGCAGTACTTC CASSLGRGGSYEQYF
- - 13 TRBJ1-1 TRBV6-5 TGTGCCAGCAGCCCACCCGGACGTCCCCCCTTTTCCTTT CASSPPGRPPFSF
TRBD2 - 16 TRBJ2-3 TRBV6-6 TGTGCCAGCACCTCTAGCGGGGTACCTAGCACAGATACGCAGTATTTT CASTSSGVPSTDTQYF
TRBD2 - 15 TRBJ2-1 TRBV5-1 TGCGCCAGCAGCTGGGGGTCAGCGGGAACCAATGAGCAGTTCTTC CASSWGSAGTNEQFF
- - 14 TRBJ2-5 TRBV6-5 TGTGCCAGCAGTTACTCGAATCAGAGGGAGACCCAGTACTTC CASSYSNQRETQYF
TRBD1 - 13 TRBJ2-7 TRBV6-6 TGTGCCAGCAGCTACAGGGGTTCCTACGAGCAGTACTTC CASSYRGSYEQYF
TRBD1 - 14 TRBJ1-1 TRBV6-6 TGTGCCAGCAGGGAGGGACAGGGTTGGACTGAAGCTTTCTTT CASREGQGWTEAFF
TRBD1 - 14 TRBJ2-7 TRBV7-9 TGTGCCAGCAGCTTAACAGGGGGCCACGACGAGCAGTACTTC CASSLTGGHDEQYF
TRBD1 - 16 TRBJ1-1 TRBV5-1 TGCGCCAGTCGCCGAGGACAGGGAGGAATGAACACTGAAGCTTTCTTT CASRRGQGGMNTEAFF
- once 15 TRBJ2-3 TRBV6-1 TGTGCCAGCAGTGAATCCCTAGCGAGCACAGATACGCAGTATTTT CASSESLASTDTQYF
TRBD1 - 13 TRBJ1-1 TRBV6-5 TGTGCCAGCAGTTCGGCAGGGGGACCTGAAGCTTTCTTT CASSSAGGPEAFF
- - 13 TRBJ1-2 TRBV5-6 TGTGCCAGCAGCTTGAGGCCCCCATATGGCTACACCTTC CASSLRPPYGYTF
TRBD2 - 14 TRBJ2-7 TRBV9 TGTGCCAGCAGCGAGGGACTAGCTCCCTACGAGCAGTACTTC CASSEGLAPYEQYF
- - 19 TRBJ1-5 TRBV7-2 TGTGCCAGCAGCTTGGCCCCCGGGGATACCTGGAGGAGCAATCAGCCCCAGCATTTT CASSLAPGDTWRSNQPQHF
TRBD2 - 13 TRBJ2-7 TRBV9 TGTGCCAGCAGTGCCGGGGGGATTTACGAGCAGTACTTC CASSAGGIYEQYF
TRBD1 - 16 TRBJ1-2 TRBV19 TGTGCCAGTAGTATAGATGGACAGGGGAGTGCCTATGGCTACACCTTC CASSIDGQGSAYGYTF
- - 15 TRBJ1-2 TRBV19 TGTGCCAGTACCACAAGGGGGATCCGTTTAGGAGGCTACACCTTC CASTTRGIRLGGYTF
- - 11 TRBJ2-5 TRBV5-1 TGCGCCAGCAGCTTTGGAGAGACCCAGTACTTC CASSFGETQYF
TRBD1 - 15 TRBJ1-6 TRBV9 TGTGCCAGCAGCGTAGGAGGACAGGGGATCGGCCCCCTCCACTTT CASSVGGQGIGPLHF
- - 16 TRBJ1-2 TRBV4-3 TGCGCCAGCACCCTCAAACCACAGGACGCTAACTATGGCTACACCTTC CASTLKPQDANYGYTF
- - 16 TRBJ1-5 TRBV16 TGTGCCAGCAGCCAATCGAGCGTTCCCATCTCCCAGCCCCAGCATTTT CASSQSSVPISQPQHF
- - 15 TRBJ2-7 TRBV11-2 TGTGCCAGCAGCTCCCCAGATAGGGGATCCTACGAGCAGTACTTC CASSSPDRGSYEQYF